These 10 T cell receptor beta chains originate from one sample sequenced in a study of cytomegalovirus exposure and HLA in healthy donors. Assay used: immunoSEQ multiplex PCR; TCRdb lists only in-frame clones, some missing. In the table there are some 110,000 clones, approximately 88% of which are singletons. The specimen sequenced was PBMCs. The receptors here all came from a man aged 18 to 30 in good health and CMV-seronegative.

The chain has TRBV19 and TRBJ2-7; 9 nucleotides match TRBD1. CDR3 length: 14 amino acids. Germline CDR1 LNHDA, CDR2 SQIVND (reference sequence). V lost 3 bases and J lost 2; bases outside the gene matches: 2. The CDR3 DNA sequence: TGTGCCAGTAGTATCAACAGGGGGCCCTACGAGCAGTACTTC. It codes for CASSINRGPYEQYF.

V gene TRBV7-2 combines with J gene TRBJ1-1; D perhaps matches TRBD1 (6 bases). The CDR3 totals 14 residues. V was clipped by 7 bases and J by 0 bases, with 12 bases between them. Germline V gene sequence: CDR1 SGHTA, CDR2 FQGNSA. CDR3 bases: TGTGCCAGCAATACAGGGACCATGAACACTGAAGCTTTCTTT. Protein sequence: CASNTGTMNTEAFF. The variable domain in full, completed from reference TRBV7-2 and TRBJ1-1, reads GAGVSQSPSNKVTEKGKDVELRCDPISGHTALYWYRQSLGQGLEFLIYFQGNSAPDKSGLPSDRFSAERTGGSVSTLTIQRTQQEDSAVYLCASNTGTMNTEAFFGQGTRLTVV.

The V gene is TRBV5-4, the J gene TRBJ1-2; a possible D gene is TRBD1 (6 bases). The CDR3 has 14 amino acids. V gave up 3 bases and J gave up 8 bases, with 17 bases separating them. CDR1 and CDR2 (germline): SGHNT, YYREEE (reference sequence). CDR3 amino acids: CASSSRGAPWGYTF. In DNA form, the CDR3 reads TGTGCCAGCAGCTCTCGGGGGGCTCCATGGGGCTACACCTTC.

The V gene is TRBV28, the J gene TRBJ1-5; weak D call: TRBD1 (6 bases). Germline values: CDR1 MDHEN, CDR2 SYDVKM. V was shortened by 2 bases and J by 7 bases, with 12 bases between the two germline ends. The length of the CDR3 is 14 residues. CDR3 protein: CASSLGNREQPQHF. The CDR3 bases are TGTGCCAGCAGTTTAGGCAACAGGGAACAGCCCCAGCATTTT.

The gene calls are TRBV12-5 and TRBJ2-2, with 10 bases identical to TRBD1. V dropped 1 base and J dropped 6; count of bases not matched to a gene: 11. Germline CDR1 reads LGHNT; CDR2 reads FRNRAP. The CDR3 extends over 18 amino acids. The CDR3 reads CASGLGPRQGAFAGELFF. CDR3 nucleotides: TGTGCTAGTGGTTTGGGACCCCGACAGGGGGCGTTTGCCGGGGAGCTGTTTTTT. Full variable domain (outside the CDR3, taken from reference TRBV12-5 and TRBJ2-2): DARVTQTPRHKVTEMGQEVTMRCQPILGHNTVFWYRQTMMQGLELLAYFRNRAPLDDSGMPKDRFSAEMPDATLATLKIQPSEPRDSAVYFCASGLGPRQGAFAGELFFGEGSRLTVL.

CDR3 amino acids: CASRGQGESQPQHF. CDR3 sequence (DNA): TGTGCCAGCCGGGGACAGGGCGAAAGTCAGCCCCAGCATTTT. V usage is TRBV2 and J usage is TRBJ1-5, with 9 bases identical to TRBD1. CDR1 is SNHLY and CDR2 is FYNNEI in the germline V gene. Trimming cost V 8 bases and J 6 bases; bases outside gene matches: 8. This CDR3 has 14 amino acids.

This chain uses TRBV6-4 with TRBJ2-2; 7 bases are a match to TRBD1. Germline V gene sequence: CDR1 MRHNA, CDR2 SNTAGT. The junction had 11 bases not matched to a gene; V was cut back by 3 bases and J by 7 bases. The CDR3 is 16 residues long. CDR3 DNA sequence: TGTGCCAGCAGTGAAAGACAGGGAACTTTCCTCGGGGAGCTGTTTTTT. The encoded protein is CASSERQGTFLGELFF.

V is TRBV27 and J is TRBJ2-2, with 9 bases that match TRBD1. V lost 6 bases, J lost 5 bases, and 4 bases stayed unmatched. The CDR3 is 14 residues long. In germline, CDR1 is MNHEY, CDR2 SMNVEV (reference sequence). The CDR3 spells CASRWGQGTGELFF. The CDR3 DNA follows: TGTGCCAGCAGGTGGGGACAGGGAACCGGGGAGCTGTTTTTT.

The rearrangement links TRBV6-6 to TRBJ2-7; TRBD1 agrees at 8 bases. Germline CDR1 and CDR2: MNHNY and SVGAGI (reference sequence). The CDR3 has 13 residues. V gave up 4 bases and J gave up 6 bases; unmatched junction bases: 5. This CDR3 reads CASSFTGGSEQYF. The CDR3 region has the DNA TGTGCCAGCAGTTTTACAGGGGGGAGCGAGCAGTACTTC.

The CDR3 region is CASSPGDSPGNQPQHF. Here the CDR3 DNA reads TGTGCCAGTAGTCCTGGGGACAGCCCGGGCAATCAGCCCCAGCATTTT. V usage is TRBV19 and J usage is TRBJ1-5, with TRBD1 identical over 7 bases. The trim removed 5 bases at V and 2 bases at J, leaving 9 bases unmatched. This CDR3 comprises 16 residues. The germline CDR1 and CDR2 sequences are LNHDA and SQIVND (reference sequence).